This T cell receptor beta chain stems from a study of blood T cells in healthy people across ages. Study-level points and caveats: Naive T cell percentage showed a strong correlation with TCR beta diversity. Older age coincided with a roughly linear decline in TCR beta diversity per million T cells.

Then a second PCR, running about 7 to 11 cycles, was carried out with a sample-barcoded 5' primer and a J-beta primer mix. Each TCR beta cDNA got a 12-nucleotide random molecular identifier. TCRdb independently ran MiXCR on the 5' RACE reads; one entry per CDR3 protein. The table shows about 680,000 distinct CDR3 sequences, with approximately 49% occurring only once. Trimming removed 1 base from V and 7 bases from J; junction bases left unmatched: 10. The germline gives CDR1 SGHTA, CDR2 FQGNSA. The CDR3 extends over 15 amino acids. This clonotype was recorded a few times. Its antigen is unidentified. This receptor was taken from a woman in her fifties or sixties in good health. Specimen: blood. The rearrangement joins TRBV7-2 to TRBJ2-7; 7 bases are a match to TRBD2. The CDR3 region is CASSLGGSALGEQYF. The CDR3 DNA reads TGTGCCAGCAGCTTAGGCGGGAGCGCTCTTGGGGAGCAGTACTTC.